This TCR beta chain emerged from a study of cytomegalovirus exposure and HLA in healthy donors. Study details: Of 300 to 500 genotyped donors, about 81% grouped in the Caucasian-associated ancestry cluster.

The CDR3 is 12 residues long. Per germline, CDR1 SGHRS and CDR2 YFSETQ. Findings and limits, study-wide: The authors judged a highly shared variant cluster likely a sequencing artifact. Owing to their indistinguishability, certain V segments, notably TRBV6-2 and TRBV6-3, were excluded. The authors enumerated 180 or so TCR beta chains as linked to cytomegalovirus.

Concerning this clone: Its antigen is undetermined. One junction end does not reproduce the germline sequence, and a read error may be involved. Other nucleotide sequences in the sample specify the same CDR3.

It was with 60 Vbeta and 13 Jbeta primers that the PCR ran. Assay: immunoSEQ multiplex PCR; the TCRdb copy retains only in-frame clones and omits some. The sample holds 75,000 to 80,000 clones, around 76% seen once. The V call is TRBV5-1, the J call TRBJ2-5; D unresolved. Specimen: PBMCs. This sequence was found in a man in his forties in good health and CMV-seronegative. CDR3 bases: TGCGCCAGTAGCTTGGCCCGGGAGACCCAGTACTTC. It encodes CASSLARETQYF.